This TCR beta chain was profiled in a study of long-term antiretroviral therapy in people with HIV. Whole-study findings and limits: It was not possible to obtain data on ART adherence, viral resistance or therapy changes.

Worth noting for this clone: Its antigen is as yet unknown.

Germline-derived CDR1 and CDR2 are SNHLY and FYNNEI. This CDR3 is 13 amino acids long. The V segment lost 6 bases and the J segment 2 bases; nucleotides outside the gene matches: 0. The immunoSEQ assay was v3.0, run at survey level. Data came from immunoSEQ multiplex PCR; TCRdb stores just in-frame clones and leaves some out. The sample consists of 42,000 or so clones, about 85% of them appearing once. The gene calls are TRBV2 and TRBJ1-3; 8 nucleotides align to TRBD1. Material: unsorted PBMCs, obtained 3.1 years after starting antiretroviral therapy. The receptor's source is a woman in her 50s with HIV. CDR3 coding DNA: TGTGCCAGCAGGGACAGGGCTGGAAACACCATATATTTT. Protein product: CASRDRAGNTIYF. Based on the CDR3 plus reference TRBV2 and TRBJ1-3, the full variable domain is EPEVTQTPSHQVTQMGQEVILRCVPISNHLYFYWYRQILGQKVEFLVSFYNNEISEKSEIFDDQFSVERPDGSNFTLKIRSTKLEDSAMYFCASRDRAGNTIYFGEGSWLTVV.